The 20 T cell receptor beta chains listed next were all sequenced from one sample in a study of CD8 T cells in Susac syndrome. The RNA input was about 0.45 to 1 ug, and it was reverse transcribed with random hexamers. Each CDR3 protein is one row after TCRdb ran MiXCR on the immunoSEQ multiplex PCR reads. The data contain more than 250,000 distinct CDR3 sequences, roughly 94% of them singletons. Material: CD4+ T cells from PBMCs. The receptors were gathered from a human donor with multiple sclerosis.

The chain has TRBV7-2 and TRBJ2-1; D may be TRBD1 (6 bases). CDR1 is SGHTA and CDR2 is FQGNSA in the germline V gene. This CDR3 contains 14 residues. The V end was cut by 5 bases, the J end by 10 bases, with 18 bases between. The CDR3 reads CASSRRDTTWEQFF. The CDR3 DNA reads TGTGCCAGCAGCCGACGGGACACTACGTGGGAGCAGTTCTTC.

This sequence joins TRBV5-1 and TRBJ1-2; D unresolved. V was trimmed by 4 bases and J by 2 bases, leaving 12 bases between them. CDR3 length equals 14 residues. The germline V gene has CDR1 SGHRS and CDR2 YFSETQ. DNA of the CDR3: TGCGCCAGCAGCGCCGACGGGAGAAACTATGGCTACACCTTC. Protein product: CASSADGRNYGYTF.

V and J are TRBV5-1 and TRBJ2-7; TRBD2 matches at 7 bases. Germline-derived CDR1 and CDR2 are SGHRS and YFSETQ. The CDR3 sequence is 16 residues long. The junction had 7 bases not matched to a gene; V was cut back by 1 base and J by 0 bases. CDR3 loop: CASSLTLGTTSYEQYF. For the CDR3, the DNA is TGCGCCAGCAGCTTGACATTAGGGACTACCTCCTACGAGCAGTACTTC.

This sequence joins TRBV18 and TRBJ2-2, with 7 bases fitting TRBD1. Germline V gene sequence: CDR1 KGHSH, CDR2 LQKENI. The CDR3 has 15 amino acids. V was clipped by 3 bases and J by 6 bases; unmatched bases: 7. In DNA, the CDR3 is TGTGCCAGCTCACCCGAGACAGGGCCATCCGGGGAGCTGTTTTTT. It is translated as CASSPETGPSGELFF.

The J gene is TRBJ1-1, the V gene TRBV12-3 or TRBV12-4, with D unresolved. This CDR3 is built from 14 residues. With 3 bases removed from V and 8 bases from J, the gap between germline ends came to 16 bases. The CDR3 region has the DNA TGTGCCAGCAGTTTGGGTGGAGGGAGCCGCGAAGCTTTCTTT. Translation gives CASSLGGGSREAFF.

The DNA for the CDR3 is TGTGCCAGCAGCCAAGGTGGGGGGACTCCGCAGTTCTTC. Residues: CASSQGGGTPQFF. This rearrangement joins TRBV3-1 to TRBJ2-1, with a possible D match to TRBD2 (6 bases). V was shortened by 1 base and J by 12 bases, with 13 bases between the two germline ends. The germline gives CDR1 LGHDT, CDR2 YNNKEL (reference sequence). The CDR3 totals 13 residues.

The V call is TRBV6-5, the J call TRBJ2-7; 8 nucleotides line up with TRBD2. This CDR3 comprises 14 residues. Germline-derived CDR1 and CDR2 are MNHEY and SVGAGI. The CDR3: CTSRGEGSHFEQYF. The CDR3 DNA follows: TGTACGTCGCGGGGGGAAGGGTCTCATTTCGAGCAGTACTTC.

The chain joins TRBV4-3 to TRBJ1-2, with D hard to call. Between the trimmed V and J ends, which lost 1 base and 5 bases, there was a span of 11 bases. From germline, CDR1 is LGHNA and CDR2 YSLEER. This CDR3 is 14 amino acids long. The CDR3 loop reads CASSQVSPSYGYTF. The CDR3 DNA is TGCGCCAGCAGCCAAGTCTCACCTTCGTATGGCTACACCTTC.

The chain employs TRBV3-1 and TRBJ1-2; TRBD1 matches at 12 bases. V dropped 3 bases and J dropped 4; count of bases not matched to a gene: 12. CDR1 LGHDT and CDR2 YNNKEL come from the germline V gene (reference sequence). CDR3 length: 18 residues. The CDR3 sequence: CASSHLLRDRGRSYGYTF. CDR3 sequence (DNA): TGTGCCAGCAGCCACCTACTCCGGGACAGGGGGCGCAGCTATGGCTACACCTTC.

The V gene is TRBV19, the J gene TRBJ2-2; D is possibly TRBD1 (5 bases). V lost 6 bases, J lost 1 base, and 9 bases lay in between. Germline V lookup: CDR1 LNHDA, CDR2 SQIVND (reference sequence). The CDR3 contains 14 residues. CDR3 DNA: TGTGCCAGTAGAAACAGGAGGAACACCGGGGAGCTGTTTTTT. Encoded protein: CASRNRRNTGELFF.

This chain joins TRBV7-9 and TRBJ2-4; 7 positions agree with TRBD2. V lost 5 bases, J lost 8 bases, and 12 bases stayed unmatched. The CDR3 runs to 15 residues. CDR1 and CDR2 from the germline V gene are SEHNR and FQNEAQ (reference sequence). Written as DNA, the CDR3 is TGTGCCAGCAGCCGGAGCGGGACCCCGTGGGACATTCAGTACTTC. As protein: CASSRSGTPWDIQYF.

The gene calls are TRBV27 and TRBJ1-5, with 7 bases identical to TRBD1. Trimming took 5 bases from V and 4 from J; bases not matched to a gene: 5. This CDR3 spans 14 amino acids. CDR1 is MNHEY, CDR2 SMNVEV, per germline (reference sequence). The DNA of the CDR3 is TGTGCCAGCAGTCCACGACAGGGAAATCAGCCCCAGCATTTT. Its protein is CASSPRQGNQPQHF.

This CDR3 is CASSERSANYEQYF. DNA of the CDR3: TGTGCCAGCAGTGAGCGATCCGCAAACTACGAGCAGTACTTC. The rearrangement links TRBV6-1 to TRBJ2-7; D not resolved. Trimming took 3 bases from V and 3 from J, leaving 12 bases between them. Germline V lookup: CDR1 MNHNS, CDR2 SASEGT. This CDR3 contains 14 residues.

This clonotype was seen only once. This rearrangement joins TRBV9 to TRBJ1-1; D remains ambiguous. This CDR3 is 15 amino acids long. The germline gives CDR1 SGDLS, CDR2 YYNGEE. Trimming took 2 bases from V and 0 from J, leaving 11 bases between them. The CDR3 spells CASSVGDTLNTEAFF. The CDR3 DNA reads TGTGCCAGCAGCGTTGGAGACACCCTGAACACTGAAGCTTTCTTT.

The V call is TRBV20-1, the J call TRBJ2-3; 9 bases match TRBD2. V trimming: 3 bases; J trimming: 5 bases; junction bases outside the gene matches: 9. The CDR3 sequence is 15 residues long. CDR1 and CDR2 from the germline V gene are DFQATT and SNEGSKA (reference sequence). In DNA form, the CDR3 reads TGCAGTGCTAGGGATGCGACTAGCGGTGAAGATACGCAGTATTTT. Translated: CSARDATSGEDTQYF.

The V gene is TRBV20-1, the J gene TRBJ1-2; 9 bases align to TRBD1. Germline CDR1 DFQATT, CDR2 SNEGSKA (reference sequence). V lost 4 bases to trimming and J lost 7 bases; unmatched junction nucleotides: 13. This CDR3 contains 15 residues. The CDR3 spells CSATPGQGEVGGYTF. The CDR3 DNA reads TGCAGTGCTACGCCGGGACAGGGAGAAGTAGGTGGCTACACCTTC.

This sequence joins TRBV18 and TRBJ2-6; D unclear. Trimming stripped 4 bases from V and 0 bases from J, with 7 bases between. This CDR3 has 15 residues. Germline values: CDR1 KGHSH, CDR2 LQKENI. In DNA form, the CDR3 reads TGTGCCAGCTCACAAACAGTCTCTGGGGCCAACGTCCTGACTTTC. It codes for CASSQTVSGANVLTF.

V gene TRBV7-9 combines with J gene TRBJ2-7, with a tentative D call TRBD1 (5 bases). This CDR3 spans 12 amino acids. CDR1 and CDR2 (germline): SEHNR, FQNEAQ (reference sequence). Trimming cost V 8 bases and J 2 bases, with 10 bases left between them. CDR3 nucleotides: TGTGCCAGCGGCAGACAGACCTACGAGCAGTACTTC. It codes for CASGRQTYEQYF.

J is TRBJ2-1 and V is TRBV18; 8 positions agree with TRBD2. The CDR3 sequence is 18 residues long. Germline CDR1 is KGHSH and CDR2 is LQKENI. V was clipped by 2 bases and J by 0 bases; unmatched bases: 9. CDR3 residues: CASSPISGGGSSYNEQFF. The CDR3 DNA follows: TGTGCCAGCTCACCAATCTCCGGGGGGGGCTCCTCCTACAATGAGCAGTTCTTC.

A few counts support this clonotype. V gene TRBV6-6 combines with J gene TRBJ2-7; 9 bases fit TRBD1. From germline, CDR1 is MNHNY and CDR2 SVGAGI (reference sequence). The ends lost 5 bases at V and 3 bases at J; junction bases unmatched: 8. The CDR3 runs 15 residues. The CDR3: CASSEPPGQGYEQYF. CDR3 sequence (DNA): TGTGCCAGCAGTGAACCGCCGGGACAGGGCTACGAGCAGTACTTC.